Listed below are T cell receptor beta chains from one sample, sequenced in a study of radiation and T cells in renal cell carcinoma. Sequenced by immunoSEQ multiplex PCR; TCRdb stores in-frame clones only, minus some. This table has around 94,000 clones, around four fifths appearing once. Sequencing used blood, obtained from a patient whose treatment included radiotherapy and nephrectomy. The receptors originated from a man between 45 and 60 years old with renal cell carcinoma. Both conserved end residues are part of each CDR3. The order of the fields is CDR3 protein, CDR3 DNA, V gene, clone size, D gene, J gene. D genes are given only for firm matches. The listing skips clone size in some rows; elsewhere it reads once, few, many or a size class.

CASSQWLAGDNEQFF | TGCGCCAGCAGCCAATGGCTAGCGGGAGATAATGAGCAGTTCTTC | TRBV4-1 | - | TRBD2 | TRBJ2-1
CASSVGVRGPMSYNEQFF | TGTGCCAGCAGCGTAGGGGTGAGGGGCCCAATGTCCTACAATGAGCAGTTCTTC | TRBV9 | - | - | TRBJ2-1
CASTTNGQGNTEAFF | TGTGCCAGCACCACTAATGGACAGGGGAACACTGAAGCTTTCTTT | TRBV7-2 | few | TRBD1 | TRBJ1-1
CASSLGPYSGANVLTF | TGTGCCAGCAGCTTAGGACCCTACTCTGGGGCCAACGTCCTGACTTTC | TRBV7-8 | - | - | TRBJ2-6
CASSGTGPNTEAFF | TGTGCCAGCTCAGGGACAGGACCGAACACTGAAGCTTTCTTT | TRBV18 | - | TRBD1 | TRBJ1-1
CASSPISGGPYEQYF | TGTGCCAGCAGCCCTATTAGCGGGGGCCCCTACGAGCAGTACTTC | TRBV7-6 | - | TRBD2 | TRBJ2-7
CASSEDRNTEAFF | TGTGCCAGCAGTGAGGACAGGAACACTGAAGCTTTCTTT | TRBV2 | - | - | TRBJ1-1
CASSRTQVNTEAFF | TGTGCCAGCAGCCGGACCCAAGTGAACACTGAAGCTTTCTTT | TRBV5-5 | few | - | TRBJ1-1
CASSQVGTGGLYSYTF | TGCGCCAGCAGCCAAGTAGGGACAGGGGGCCTTTATAGCTACACCTTC | TRBV4-3 | once | TRBD1 | TRBJ1-2
CASSAGVTVNTEAFF | TGCGCCAGCAGCGCAGGGGTTACGGTGAACACTGAAGCTTTCTTT | TRBV4-3 | - | - | TRBJ1-1
CASSLGERGLETQYF | TGCGCCAGCAGCTTGGGCGAGCGGGGGCTCGAGACCCAGTACTTC | TRBV5-1 | - | TRBD2 | TRBJ2-5
CASSGITGGPTWVPDTQYF | TGCGCCAGCAGCGGCATTACAGGGGGCCCCACGTGGGTTCCAGATACGCAGTATTTT | TRBV4-1 | - | TRBD1 | TRBJ2-3
CAWIPAGSGNTIYF | TGTGCCTGGATTCCGGCAGGCTCTGGAAACACCATATATTTT | TRBV30 | - | - | TRBJ1-3
CASSVLSASNYGYTF | TGTGCCAGCAGTGTTCTCTCTGCTTCTAACTATGGCTACACCTTC | TRBV2 | - | - | TRBJ1-2
CASSLSRNGIYNEQFF | TGTGCCAGCAGCTTATCCCGGAATGGAATCTACAATGAGCAGTTCTTC | TRBV7-9 | - | - | TRBJ2-1
CASSQGQGPSTDTQYF | TGTGCCAGCAGCCAAGGACAGGGTCCCTCCACAGATACGCAGTATTTT | TRBV14 | - | TRBD1 | TRBJ2-3
CASSSGGVVSGYTF | TGTGCCAGCAGCTCCGGCGGGGTTGTCAGCGGCTACACCTTC | TRBV5-4 | - | - | TRBJ1-2
CASSLALGGSGEYGYTF | TGTGCCAGCAGCTTAGCCTTAGGGGGCAGCGGGGAATATGGCTACACCTTC | TRBV7-9 | - | TRBD1 | TRBJ1-2
CASSFPGTGGNTIYF | TGTGCCAGCAGTTTTCCCGGGACGGGTGGAAACACCATATATTTT | TRBV5-4 | - | - | TRBJ1-3
CASSLGTGMNTEAFF | TGTGCCAGCAGCTTAGGTACAGGGATGAACACTGAAGCTTTCTTT | TRBV7-8 | - | - | TRBJ1-1
CASRGGLAGEQFF | TGTGCCAGCAGGGGCGGACTAGCGGGAGAACAGTTCTTC | TRBV2 | - | TRBD2 | TRBJ2-1
CASSLRLTSDTAFSEAFF | TGTGCCAGCAGCTTGCGGTTAACCTCGGACACCGCCTTCTCTGAAGCTTTCTTT | TRBV5-8 | - | - | TRBJ1-1